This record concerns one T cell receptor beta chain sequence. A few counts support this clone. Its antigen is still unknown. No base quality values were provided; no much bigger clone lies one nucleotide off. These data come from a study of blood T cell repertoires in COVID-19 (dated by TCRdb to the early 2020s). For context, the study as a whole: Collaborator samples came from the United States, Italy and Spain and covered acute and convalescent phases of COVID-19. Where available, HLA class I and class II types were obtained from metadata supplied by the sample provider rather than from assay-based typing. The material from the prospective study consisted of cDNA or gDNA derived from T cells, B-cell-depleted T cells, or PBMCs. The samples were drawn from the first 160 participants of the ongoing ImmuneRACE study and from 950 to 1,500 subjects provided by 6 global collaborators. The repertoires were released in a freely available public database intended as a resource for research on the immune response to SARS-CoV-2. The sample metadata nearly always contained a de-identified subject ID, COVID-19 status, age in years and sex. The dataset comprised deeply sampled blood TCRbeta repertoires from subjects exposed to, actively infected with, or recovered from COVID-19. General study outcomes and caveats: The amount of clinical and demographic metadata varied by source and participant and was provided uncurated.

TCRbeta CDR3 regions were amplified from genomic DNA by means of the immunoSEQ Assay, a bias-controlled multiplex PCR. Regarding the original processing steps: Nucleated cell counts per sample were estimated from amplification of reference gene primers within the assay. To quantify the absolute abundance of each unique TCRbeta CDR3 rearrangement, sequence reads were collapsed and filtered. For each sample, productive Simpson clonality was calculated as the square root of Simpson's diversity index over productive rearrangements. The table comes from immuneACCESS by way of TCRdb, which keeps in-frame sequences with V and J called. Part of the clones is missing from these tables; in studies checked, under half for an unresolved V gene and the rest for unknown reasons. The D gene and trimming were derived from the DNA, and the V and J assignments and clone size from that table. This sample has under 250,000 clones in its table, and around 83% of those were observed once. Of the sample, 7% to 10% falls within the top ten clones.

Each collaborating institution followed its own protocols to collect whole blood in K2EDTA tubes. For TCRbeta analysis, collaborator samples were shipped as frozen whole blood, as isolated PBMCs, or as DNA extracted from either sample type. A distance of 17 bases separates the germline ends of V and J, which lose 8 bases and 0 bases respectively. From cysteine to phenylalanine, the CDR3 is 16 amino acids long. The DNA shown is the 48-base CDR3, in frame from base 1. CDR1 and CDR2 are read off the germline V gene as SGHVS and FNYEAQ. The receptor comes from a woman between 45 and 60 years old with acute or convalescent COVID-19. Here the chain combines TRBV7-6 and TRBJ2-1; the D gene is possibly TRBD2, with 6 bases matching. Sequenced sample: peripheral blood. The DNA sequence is TGTGCCAGCTCTCGGGACTTCCATTTCTCCTACAATGAGCAGTTCTTC. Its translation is CASSRDFHFSYNEQFF. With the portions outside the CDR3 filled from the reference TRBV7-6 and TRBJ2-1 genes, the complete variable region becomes GAGVSQSPRYKVTKRGQDVALRCDPISGHVSLYWYRQALGQGPEFLTYFNYEAQQDKSGLPNDRFSAERPEGSISTLTIQRTEQRDSAMYRCASSRDFHFSYNEQFFGPGTRLTVL.